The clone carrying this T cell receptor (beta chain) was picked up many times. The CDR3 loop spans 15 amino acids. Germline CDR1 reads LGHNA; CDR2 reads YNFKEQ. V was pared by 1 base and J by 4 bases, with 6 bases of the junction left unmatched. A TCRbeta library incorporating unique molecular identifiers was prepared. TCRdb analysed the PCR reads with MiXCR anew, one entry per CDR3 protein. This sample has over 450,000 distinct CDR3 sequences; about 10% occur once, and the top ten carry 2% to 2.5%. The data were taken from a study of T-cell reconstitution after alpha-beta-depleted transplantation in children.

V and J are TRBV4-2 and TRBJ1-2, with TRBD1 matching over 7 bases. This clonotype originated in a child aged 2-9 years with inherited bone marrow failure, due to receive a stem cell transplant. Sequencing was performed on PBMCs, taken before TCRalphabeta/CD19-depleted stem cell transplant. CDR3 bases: TGTGCCAGCAGCCAAGTAAGCGGGACAGTCTATGGCTACACCTTC. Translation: CASSQVSGTVYGYTF.